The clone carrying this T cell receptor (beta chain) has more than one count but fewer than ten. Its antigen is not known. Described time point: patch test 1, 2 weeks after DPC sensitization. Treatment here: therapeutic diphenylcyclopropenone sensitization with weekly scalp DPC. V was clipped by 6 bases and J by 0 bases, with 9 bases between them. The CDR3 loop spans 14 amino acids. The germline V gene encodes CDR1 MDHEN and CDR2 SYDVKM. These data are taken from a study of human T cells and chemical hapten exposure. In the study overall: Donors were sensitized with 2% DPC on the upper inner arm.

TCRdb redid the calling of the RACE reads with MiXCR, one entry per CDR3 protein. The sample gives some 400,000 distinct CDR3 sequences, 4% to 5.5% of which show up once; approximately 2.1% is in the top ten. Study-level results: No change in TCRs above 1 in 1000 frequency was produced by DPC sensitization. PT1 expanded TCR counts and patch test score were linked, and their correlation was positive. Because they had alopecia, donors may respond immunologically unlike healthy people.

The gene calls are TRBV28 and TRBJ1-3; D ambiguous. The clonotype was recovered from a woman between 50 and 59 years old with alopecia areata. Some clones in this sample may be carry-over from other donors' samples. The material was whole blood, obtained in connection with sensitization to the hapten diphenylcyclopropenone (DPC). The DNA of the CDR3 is TGTGCCAGCAGAGACTCCTTCTCTGGAAACACCATATATTTT. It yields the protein CASRDSFSGNTIYF.